The 25 T cell receptor beta chains listed next were all sequenced from one sample in a study of CD8+ T cells in alopecia areata listed by TCRdb under 2018. Library method: the immunoSEQ multiplex PCR assay. RNA was extracted from all samples and reverse transcribed into cDNA, which served as template for TCR sequencing. TCRdb carries this immuneACCESS record with in-frame sequences only. Its versions omit some clonotypes, under half of them owing to an unresolved V gene in the studies checked, with the rest unexplained. The sample table records 220,000 or so clones; 57% of these occur just once. 0.45% of the sample lies in the top ten. The label giving this sample's time point can be read as: baseline before oral tofacitinib. Sample: CD4+ T cells sorted from blood, taken at week 0. Source of these receptors: a human donor with alopecia areata.

The chain uses TRBV30 and TRBJ2-1; the D gene could be TRBD1 or TRBD2 (6 bases each). The CDR3 extends over 13 amino acids. The germline V and J ends were trimmed by 4 bases and 5 bases, with 12 bases remaining between them. Looked up from germline, CDR1 is GTSNPN and CDR2 is SVGIG (reference sequence). CDR3 coding DNA: TGTGCCTGGACCTTCGGGGGCCACAATGAGCAGTTCTTC. Translation: CAWTFGGHNEQFF.

This sequence joins TRBV5-4 and TRBJ2-3; 11 bases match TRBD1. The CDR3 is 18 amino acids. Germline values: CDR1 SGHNT, CDR2 YYREEE (reference sequence). V shed 4 bases and J 1 base; nucleotides not matched to a gene: 11. The CDR3, as DNA: TGTGCCAGCAGCACCGGACAGGGGGCGCGGGCTGGCACAGATACGCAGTATTTT. This gives the protein CASSTGQGARAGTDTQYF.

This clone appeared a single time. V is TRBV2 and J is TRBJ1-5; 8 bases are a match to TRBD1. This CDR3 comprises 15 residues. The ends lost 4 bases at V and 5 bases at J; junction bases unmatched: 7. Looked up from germline, CDR1 is SNHLY and CDR2 is FYNNEI. Here the CDR3 reads CASSARTGRDQPQHF. DNA for the CDR3: TGTGCCAGCAGTGCCAGGACAGGGAGGGATCAGCCCCAGCATTTT.

This clone was observed a few times. The chain has TRBV25-1 and TRBJ2-5; 10 positions match TRBD1. CDR3 length equals 15 residues. V gave up 2 bases and J gave up 4 bases; unmatched junction bases: 4. Germline V gene lookup returns CDR1 MGHDK and CDR2 SYGVNS. CDR3 in amino acids: CASSESGTGVETQYF. As DNA, the CDR3 is TGTGCCAGCAGTGAAAGTGGGACAGGGGTAGAGACCCAGTACTTC.

This chain links TRBV29-1 with TRBJ1-5; no definite D call. The V gene's germline CDR1 is SQVTM and CDR2 ANQGSEA. Trimming cost V 7 bases and J 1 base, with 14 bases left between them. The CDR3 extends over 14 amino acids. The CDR3 loop is CSAATGGSNQPQHF. The CDR3 DNA follows: TGCAGCGCCGCGACGGGAGGGAGCAATCAGCCCCAGCATTTT.

This clone came up a few times. This chain links TRBV2 with TRBJ1-4; D might be TRBD1 (5 bases). This CDR3 region has 11 residues. The ends were cut back, 3 bases at V and 16 bases at J, with 12 bases in the middle. The V gene's germline CDR1 is SNHLY and CDR2 FYNNEI. The CDR3 nucleotides read TGTGCCAGCAGTGAGCTACAGGTACCGTTTTTT. This gives the protein CASSELQVPFF.

The chain combines TRBV5-1 with TRBJ2-3; D is unclear. The length of the CDR3 is 13 residues. Germline CDR1 SGHRS, CDR2 YFSETQ. Trimming pared 0 bases from V and 6 bases from J, leaving 8 bases between. In nucleotides, the CDR3 is TGCGCCAGCAGCTTGGGTCCTACCGATACGCAGTATTTT. The encoded protein is CASSLGPTDTQYF.

The chain links TRBV29-1 to TRBJ2-1, with TRBD2 matching 12 bases. The length of the CDR3 is 15 residues. The V and J ends lost 2 bases and 8 bases, in that order; junction bases with no gene match: 7. Germline V gives CDR1 SQVTM, CDR2 ANQGSEA. The CDR3 sequence: CSVEKYLAGGDEQFF. CDR3 DNA: TGCAGCGTTGAAAAGTACCTAGCGGGGGGGGATGAGCAGTTCTTC.

Only a few counts were recorded for this clone. The CDR3 bases are TGTGCCAGCAATCCACTTGGGGTCGGGGTCACTGAAGCTTTCTTT. It is translated as CASNPLGVGVTEAFF. The V and J genes are TRBV6-5 and TRBJ1-1; D ambiguous. Trimming removed 7 bases at V and 4 bases at J, with 19 bases between. The CDR3 is 15 amino acids. Germline CDR1 and CDR2: MNHEY and SVGAGI.

This clone has just a few counts. The gene calls are TRBV29-1 and TRBJ2-3; 7 nucleotides align to TRBD1. Trimming cost V 1 base and J 7 bases; bases outside gene matches: 8. CDR1 is SQVTM, CDR2 ANQGSEA, per germline. The CDR3 spans 14 residues. This CDR3 reads CSVEGPLQGNTQYF. The CDR3 DNA sequence: TGCAGCGTTGAAGGACCGTTACAGGGGAATACGCAGTATTTT.

The table lists this clone with a few counts. The J gene is TRBJ2-5, the V gene TRBV15, with D possibly matching TRBD1 (5 bases). From germline, CDR1 is LNHNV and CDR2 YYDKDF (reference sequence). V lost 0 bases and J 1 base, leaving 9 bases between the germline ends. The CDR3 loop spans 15 amino acids. The DNA for the CDR3 is TGTGCCACCAGCAGAGACAGACAGCCCCAAGAGACCCAGTACTTC. Translating gives CATSRDRQPQETQYF.

V and J are TRBV4-2 and TRBJ2-1; D possibly corresponds to TRBD2 (6 bases). Germline CDR1 LGHNA, CDR2 YNFKEQ. V dropped 1 base and J dropped 3 bases, with 16 bases sitting between them. This CDR3 is built from 17 residues. CDR3 DNA: TGTGCCAGCAGCCAAGGGGTGCCGGGGCGGGACTACAATGAGCAGTTCTTC. Residues: CASSQGVPGRDYNEQFF.

The V call is TRBV29-1, the J call TRBJ2-4; D call uncertain. The CDR3 consists of 12 residues. Deletions cut 0 bases from V and 6 bases from J, with 6 bases between. Germline V gives CDR1 SQVTM, CDR2 ANQGSEA. The CDR3 is CSVEEWGNIQYF. For the CDR3, the DNA is TGCAGCGTTGAAGAGTGGGGAAACATTCAGTACTTC.

This clone was picked up a small number of times. The V gene is TRBV30, the J gene TRBJ2-7; D is ambiguous. Germline CDR1 GTSNPN, CDR2 SVGIG (reference sequence). The CDR3 is made up of 14 amino acids. V lost 0 bases and J lost 13, with 22 bases in between. As DNA, the CDR3 is TGTGCCTGGAGTGTACACCGAGACCCACCAGTTTTATACTTC. This translates into CAWSVHRDPPVLYF.

This clone was observed a few times. The same CDR3 can be traced to other DNA sequences in this sample. This rearrangement joins TRBV29-1 to TRBJ1-1; D call uncertain. V was trimmed by 1 base and J by 0 bases, leaving 6 bases between them. Germline CDR1 reads SQVTM; CDR2 reads ANQGSEA. This CDR3 contains 13 residues. The CDR3 protein is CSVEGKMNTEAFF. The CDR3 coding sequence is TGCAGCGTTGAAGGTAAGATGAACACTGAAGCTTTCTTT. Complete variable domain (other parts from reference TRBV29-1 and TRBJ1-1): SAVISQKPSRDICQRGTSLTIQCQVDSQVTMMFWYRQQPGQSLTLIATANQGSEATYESGFVIDKFPISRPNLTFSTLTVSNMSPEDSSIYLCSVEGKMNTEAFFGQGTRLTVV.

The chain employs TRBV14 and TRBJ2-7, with a tentative D call TRBD1 (6 bases). V was pared by 1 base and J by 3 bases, with 13 bases between. Germline values: CDR1 SGHDN, CDR2 FVKESK. The CDR3 loop spans 15 amino acids. CDR3 DNA: TGTGCCAGCAGCCAAGGGGCAACAGGGAACTACGAGCAGTACTTC. Encoded protein: CASSQGATGNYEQYF.

Details on this clone: In the same sample, other DNA sequences code for this CDR3. The J gene is TRBJ1-5, the V gene TRBV2; D uncertain. Trimming left V 6 bases short and J 3 bases short, with 6 bases between. The germline gives CDR1 SNHLY, CDR2 FYNNEI. This CDR3 has 12 amino acids. The CDR3 reads CASRGYNQPQHF. The CDR3 DNA is TGTGCCAGCAGGGGGTACAATCAGCCCCAGCATTTT.

This chain joins TRBV5-1 and TRBJ1-1, with 7 bases identical to TRBD1. The CDR3 has 15 residues. Germline CDR1 and CDR2: SGHRS and YFSETQ. J lost 0 bases, V lost 4 bases, and 6 bases had no gene match. CDR3 DNA sequence: TGCGCCAGCAGCCCTAACAGGGGCGTGAACACTGAAGCTTTCTTT. Translated: CASSPNRGVNTEAFF. The whole variable domain, filled in from reference TRBV5-1 and TRBJ1-1, reads KAGVTQTPRYLIKTRGQQVTLSCSPISGHRSVSWYQQTPGQGLQFLFEYFSETQRNKGNFPGRFSGRQFSNSRSEMNVSTLELGDSALYLCASSPNRGVNTEAFFGQGTRLTVV.

This chain links TRBV29-1 with TRBJ2-3, with D possibly TRBD2 on 5 matching bases. There are 12 residues in the CDR3. Germline CDR1 is SQVTM and CDR2 is ANQGSEA. Trimming removed 2 bases at V and 3 bases at J, with 6 bases between. The chain's CDR3 is CSVERGTDTQYF. CDR3 sequence (DNA): TGCAGCGTTGAACGGGGTACAGATACGCAGTATTTT.

This chain uses TRBV29-1 with TRBJ2-1; 10 bases map to TRBD2. The germline V gene has CDR1 SQVTM and CDR2 ANQGSEA. The V segment lost 6 bases and the J segment 0 bases; nucleotides outside the gene matches: 14. CDR3 length equals 18 residues. The CDR3 DNA sequence: TGCAGCGTACGCAGAGCGGCTAGCGGGGGTAGCTCCTACAATGAGCAGTTCTTC. It codes for CSVRRAASGGSSYNEQFF.

This clone was picked up a small number of times. CDR3 in DNA: TGTGCCAGCTCACCGGTCGCGGGAAGTGGGGGAGATACGCAGTATTTT. It codes for CASSPVAGSGGDTQYF. The gene calls are TRBV18 and TRBJ2-3, with D possibly TRBD2 on 6 matching bases. This CDR3 region has 16 residues. The ends were cut back, 3 bases at V and 5 bases at J, with 18 bases in the middle. Germline lookup yields CDR1 KGHSH and CDR2 LQKENI.

Here the CDR3 reads CASRHQAGDEQFF. The DNA for the CDR3 is TGTGCCAGCAGGCACCAAGCGGGAGATGAGCAGTTCTTC. This rearrangement joins TRBV5-6 to TRBJ2-1; 8 positions agree with TRBD2. This CDR3 comprises 13 residues. J lost 8 bases, V lost 5 bases, and 6 bases had no gene match. Germline loops: CDR1 SGHDT, CDR2 YYEEEE.

The genes are TRBV27 and TRBJ2-7, with 7 bases matching TRBD1. V dropped 6 bases and J dropped 9; count of bases not matched to a gene: 8. CDR3 length: 12 amino acids. Germline CDR1 and CDR2: MNHEY and SMNVEV (reference sequence). CDR3 bases: TGTGCCAGCAGATTCACAGGGGAAGGGCAGTACTTC. Encoded protein: CASRFTGEGQYF.

The chain carries TRBV15 and TRBJ1-5; 11 bases fit TRBD1. The J segment lost 6 bases and the V segment lost 4 bases, leaving 5 bases of the junction unmatched. Germline V gene sequence: CDR1 LNHNV, CDR2 YYDKDF (reference sequence). CDR3 length: 15 residues. DNA of the CDR3: TGTGCCACCAGCAAAGGGACAGGGGGGATTCAGCCCCAGCATTTT. It specifies CATSKGTGGIQPQHF.

This clone was counted a few times. The chain employs TRBV29-1 and TRBJ1-1; D is unresolved. The CDR3 sequence is 14 residues long. V was pared by 2 bases and J by 8 bases, with 18 bases between. CDR1 is SQVTM and CDR2 is ANQGSEA in the germline V gene. This CDR3 is CSVEREEQTREAFF. The CDR3 nucleotides are TGCAGCGTTGAAAGGGAAGAGCAGACTCGGGAAGCTTTCTTT.